This TCR beta chain was sequenced during a study of control samples from healthy donors and cancer patients. CDR1 SGDLS and CDR2 YYNGEE come from the germline V gene. There are 16 residues in the CDR3. Method: immunoSEQ multiplex PCR; TCRdb's copy keeps in-frame clones and lacks some. The sample comprises about 110,000 clones, around 89% of which are singletons, and around 17% rests with the top ten. Regarding this clone: The junction shows a germline mismatch at one end, possibly a read error.

This TCR derives from a woman between 50 and 59 years old in good health. This sequence joins TRBV9 and TRBJ2-5, with D tentatively TRBD1 (6 bases). The sample consisted of blood. The CDR3 reads CASSVGDRRYQEAQYF. In DNA form, the CDR3 reads TGTGCCAGCAGCGTAGGAGACAGGCGGTACCAAGAGGCCCAGTACTTC. Based on the CDR3 plus reference TRBV9 and TRBJ2-5, the full variable domain is DSGVTQTPKHLITATGQRVTLRCSPRSGDLSVYWYQQSLDQGLQFLIQYYNGEERAKGNILERFSAQQFPDLHSELNLSSLELGDSALYFCASSVGDRRYQEAQYFGPGTRLLVL.